Below are 22 T cell receptor beta chains sequenced from a single sample in a study of CD8 T cells in ankylosing spondylitis. TCRdb ran MiXCR on the 5' RACE reads and lists one entry per CDR3 protein. The sample has approximately 150,000 distinct CDR3 sequences; 30% to 40% are singletons. The sample taken for sequencing was synovial fluid, either unsorted or a sorted T cell fraction (not recorded which). The receptors come from a male donor with ankylosing spondylitis.

The gene calls are TRBV3-1 and TRBJ1-3; the D is unclear. This CDR3 has 16 amino acids. Per the germline V gene, CDR1 is LGHDT and CDR2 is YNNKEL (reference sequence). V shed 0 bases and J shed 3 bases, with 12 bases lying between them. This CDR3 reads CASSQDLRGYGNTIYF. Written as DNA, the CDR3 is TGTGCCAGCAGCCAAGACCTACGCGGGTATGGAAACACCATATATTTT.

This clonotype was counted ten times or more. The rearrangement links TRBV29-1 to TRBJ2-6; D is unresolved. This CDR3 contains 15 residues. Trimming took off 4 bases at V and 0 bases at J, with 10 bases between the two ends. Looked up from germline, CDR1 is SQVTM and CDR2 is ANQGSEA. As DNA, the CDR3 is TGCAGCGTTGGCCCACGCAGCTCTGGGGCCAACGTCCTGACTTTC. Its translation: CSVGPRSSGANVLTF.

The gene calls are TRBV20-1 and TRBJ2-7; 9 nucleotides match TRBD1. This CDR3 comprises 13 residues. Per germline, CDR1 DFQATT and CDR2 SNEGSKA (reference sequence). The trim removed 7 bases at V and 5 bases at J, leaving 9 bases unmatched. DNA of the CDR3: TGCAGTGGCCTTCGGGACAGGGACCACGAGCAGTACTTC. It encodes CSGLRDRDHEQYF.

The gene calls are TRBV4-1 and TRBJ2-1; 13 nucleotides line up with TRBD2. CDR1 MGHRA and CDR2 YSYEKL come from the germline V gene. The CDR3 extends over 15 amino acids. J lost 8 bases, V lost 1 base, and 2 bases had no gene match. CDR3 sequence (DNA): TGCGCCAGCAGCCAAGGACTAGCGGGAGGTTATGAGCAGTTCTTC. This sequence encodes CASSQGLAGGYEQFF.

The genes are TRBV7-8 and TRBJ1-4; D uncertain. The germline V and J ends were trimmed by 3 bases and 0 bases, with 8 bases remaining between them. Germline lookup yields CDR1 SGHVS and CDR2 FQNEAQ. The CDR3 length is 15 residues. In nucleotides, the CDR3 is TGTGCCAGCAGCTTCATCTCCGCAACTAATGAAAAACTGTTTTTT. This gives the protein CASSFISATNEKLFF.

This clonotype was seen many times. V gene TRBV30 combines with J gene TRBJ2-1; TRBD2 aligns across 8 bases. V was clipped by 2 bases and J by 6 bases; unmatched bases: 3. Looked up from germline, CDR1 is GTSNPN and CDR2 is SVGIG (reference sequence). The CDR3 has 13 amino acids. This CDR3 reads CAWSPGTSNEQFF. In nucleotides, the CDR3 is TGTGCCTGGAGTCCCGGGACTAGCAATGAGCAGTTCTTC. The variable domain in full, with the rest retrieved from reference TRBV30 and TRBJ2-1, is SQTIHQWPATLVQPVGSPLSLECTVEGTSNPNLYWYRQAAGRGLQLLFYSVGIGQISSEVPQNLSASRPQDRQFILSSKKLLLSDSGFYLCAWSPGTSNEQFFGPGTRLTVL.

J is TRBJ2-5 and V is TRBV5-4, with D perhaps matching TRBD2 (5 bases). CDR1 and CDR2 (germline): SGHNT, YYREEE (reference sequence). The V and J ends lost 3 bases and 10 bases respectively, with 10 bases between them. CDR3 length equals 11 residues. The CDR3 nucleotides read TGTGCCAGCAGCTATGAGGGAGACCAGTACTTC. The encoded protein is CASSYEGDQYF.

V is TRBV6-2 or TRBV6-3 and J is TRBJ1-4; 7 bases match TRBD1. V was pared by 6 bases and J by 3 bases, with 10 bases of the junction left unmatched. The CDR3 runs to 16 residues. Germline CDR1 MNHEY, CDR2 SVGEGT. The CDR3 nucleotides are TGTGCCAGCAGCAGAGGAGCCGGGACAGCTAATGAAAAACTGTTTTTT. Amino acid sequence: CASSRGAGTANEKLFF.

The J gene is TRBJ1-1, the V gene TRBV6-1, with D tentatively TRBD1 (5 bases). This CDR3 contains 13 residues. Germline V gives CDR1 MNHNS, CDR2 SASEGT. Trimming left V 11 bases short and J 1 base short, with 14 bases between. CDR3 loop: CAVRRGRNTEAFF. CDR3 sequence (DNA): TGTGCCGTAAGGAGGGGAAGGAACACTGAAGCTTTCTTT.

This clonotype has a handful of counts. J is TRBJ1-2 and V is TRBV7-9, with no clear D. This CDR3 has 13 residues. V lost 3 bases and J lost 8, with 13 bases in between. Germline V gene data show CDR1 as SEHNR and CDR2 as FQNEAQ (reference sequence). The CDR3 DNA is TGTGCCAGCAGCTTTGGCGACGCGGGGGGCTACACCTTC. This codes for CASSFGDAGGYTF.

This clonotype occurred a few times. The chain is built from TRBV14 and TRBJ2-1; 9 bases agree with TRBD2. The germline V gene has CDR1 SGHDN and CDR2 FVKESK. CDR3 length equals 16 residues. V trimming: 3 bases; J trimming: 8 bases; junction bases outside the gene matches: 11. The CDR3 DNA sequence: TGTGCCAGCAGCCAGCGTCGAGGGACTAGCCGGGATGAGCAGTTCTTC. Amino acid sequence: CASSQRRGTSRDEQFF.

This clonotype was found many times. The chain couples TRBV12-3 or TRBV12-4 to TRBJ1-1; 8 bases are shared with TRBD1. The trim removed 6 bases at V and 8 bases at J, leaving 5 bases unmatched. The CDR3 has 12 residues. Here the CDR3 DNA reads TGTGCCAGCAGGGGGACAGGCGGAGAAGCTTTCTTT. This gives the protein CASRGTGGEAFF.

A few counts support this clonotype. This chain joins TRBV19 and TRBJ2-1, with TRBD2 as a possible D gene (5 bases). CDR1 and CDR2 from the germline V gene are LNHDA and SQIVND (reference sequence). The V end lost 3 bases, the J end lost 11 bases, and 26 bases lay between the germline ends. This CDR3 comprises 17 residues. The CDR3 reads CASSMGSTSAQMSQQFF. CDR3 coding DNA: TGTGCCAGTAGTATGGGATCCACTAGTGCTCAAATGAGTCAGCAGTTCTTC.

The chain has TRBV5-1 and TRBJ2-1; TRBD2 matches at 11 bases. CDR1 and CDR2 (germline): SGHRS, YFSETQ. J was trimmed by 6 bases and V by 8 bases; bases with no gene match: 13. The CDR3 contains 16 residues. The CDR3 spells CASKRVAGGTANEQFF. For the CDR3, the DNA is TGCGCCAGTAAGCGAGTAGCGGGAGGGACAGCCAATGAGCAGTTCTTC.

The sample holds many counts of this clonotype. This chain uses TRBV3-1 with TRBJ1-1, with a weak D call TRBD1 (5 bases). The CDR3 extends over 12 amino acids. V was shortened by 0 bases and J by 10 bases, with 9 bases between the two germline ends. Germline lookup yields CDR1 LGHDT and CDR2 YNNKEL (reference sequence). CDR3 sequence: CASSQEGRGAFF. CDR3 nucleotides: TGTGCCAGCAGCCAAGAGGGGAGGGGAGCTTTCTTT.

J is TRBJ2-7 and V is TRBV29-1, with TRBD1 matching over 7 bases. V shed 7 bases and J 2 bases; nucleotides not matched to a gene: 2. The CDR3 has 11 residues. Germline assignment: CDR1 SQVTM and CDR2 ANQGSEA. CDR3 loop: CSAGTAYEQYF. In nucleotides, the CDR3 is TGCAGCGCCGGGACAGCCTACGAGCAGTACTTC.

This clonotype came up a few times. In nucleotides, the CDR3 is TGCAGTGCCCCGGGGACGGGACTAACGAACACCGGGGAGCTGTTTTTT. This codes for CSAPGTGLTNTGELFF. This rearrangement joins TRBV20-1 to TRBJ2-2; 7 bases are a match to TRBD2. J was trimmed by 0 bases and V by 6 bases; bases with no gene match: 10. The CDR3 length is 16 residues. Germline CDR1 reads DFQATT; CDR2 reads SNEGSKA (reference sequence).

This clonotype was seen only a few times. This chain joins TRBV7-8 and TRBJ1-5; maybe TRBD1 (5 bases). Trimming removed 2 bases at V and 6 bases at J, with 14 bases between. CDR1 and CDR2 (germline): SGHVS, FQNEAQ. The CDR3 runs to 15 residues. CDR3 amino acids: CASSLRQGFFQPQHF. CDR3 coding DNA: TGTGCCAGCAGCTTACGGCAGGGCTTCTTTCAGCCCCAGCATTTT.

About this clonotype: A much larger clone is a single base away; this may be a read error. V is TRBV5-6 and J is TRBJ2-7; D may be TRBD1 or TRBD2 (5 bases each). Germline assignment: CDR1 SGHDT and CDR2 YYEEEE. This CDR3 has 12 amino acids. In nucleotides, the CDR3 is TGTGCCAGCAGCTTGGTAGGGGACGAGCAGCACTTC. It encodes CASSLVGDEQHF.

This clonotype ranks as medium-sized. The rearrangement links TRBV20-1 to TRBJ2-5; D might be TRBD1 or TRBD2, each matching 5 bases. The CDR3 runs to 16 residues. CDR1 and CDR2 from the germline V gene are DFQATT and SNEGSKA (reference sequence). V lost 0 bases to trimming and J lost 5 bases, with 19 bases between them. The CDR3 region is CSARDTHGAGLETQYF. CDR3 in DNA: TGCAGTGCTAGAGACACCCACGGGGCAGGGCTGGAGACCCAGTACTTC.

There are a few counts of this clonotype. The J gene is TRBJ1-2, the V gene TRBV11-2; D is uncertain. CDR3 length equals 16 residues. Trimming removed 5 bases at V and 2 bases at J, with 18 bases between. Per germline, CDR1 SGHAT and CDR2 FQNNGV. The CDR3 region is CASSQDGSILNYGYTF. The DNA for the CDR3 is TGTGCCAGCAGCCAGGACGGGTCAATATTAAACTATGGCTACACCTTC.

This clonotype was detected only a few times. V is TRBV10-2 and J is TRBJ1-5; D not resolved. This CDR3 has 14 residues. Between the trimmed V and J ends, which lost 4 bases and 5 bases, there was a span of 12 bases. Germline CDR1 WSHSY, CDR2 SAAADI. CDR3 protein: CASSVVGNDQPQHF. The CDR3 DNA is TGCGCCAGCAGTGTGGTAGGCAACGATCAGCCCCAGCATTTT.